The 14 T cell receptor beta chains below were found in one sample sequenced in a study of Tregs in tolerant kidney transplant recipients. CFSE-labeled recipient PBMCs were cultured more than five days with irradiated graft donor PBMCs, then FACS-sorted. Their target antigens are unknown. The repertoire was sequenced with immunoSEQ multiplex PCR; TCRdb's copy has only in-frame clones and lacks some. The sample shows thousands of clones, and approximately 5.4% sits with its ten largest clones. Source: CD8+ T cells from blood cultured with allogeneic cells, taken before the transplant. These receptors were collected from a human patient who received a combined kidney and bone marrow transplant.

A remark on this clone: The read comes to an end 3 residues before the CDR3 does, leaving the germline J gene to fill in the end. The chain carries TRBV19 and TRBJ2-3, with 8 bases aligning to TRBD1. Germline V gives CDR1 LNHDA, CDR2 SQIVND (reference sequence). The J segment lost 3 bases and the V segment lost 3 bases, leaving 2 bases of the junction unmatched. The CDR3 runs 14 residues. The CDR3 bases that were read are TGTGCCAGTAGTATTTGGGACAGGACAGATACG. This translates into CASSIWDRTDT. The CDR3 reads in full as CASSIWDRTDTQYF.

This clone is identified as large from frequency. The CDR3 end is not reached by the read, which stops 3 residues before it; the germline J gene fills it in. The rearrangement joins TRBV19 to TRBJ2-5; 7 nucleotides agree with TRBD1. The J segment lost 4 bases and the V segment lost 8 bases, leaving 7 bases of the junction unmatched. This CDR3 has 13 residues. CDR1 is LNHDA and CDR2 is SQIVND in the germline V gene (reference sequence). CDR3 amino acids: CASSEGGRETQYF. Partial CDR3 DNA: TGTGCCAGTTCGGAAGGGGGCCGAGAGACC.

CDR3 DNA (partial): TGTGCCAGCAGCTTAGGACAGGGGGTCGAAGATACG. It translates to CASSLGQGVEDT. The whole CDR3 sequence reads CASSLGQGVEDTQYF. The chain employs TRBV7-9 and TRBJ2-3; TRBD1 aligns across 9 bases. The CDR3 is cut off 3 residues early in the read; its end comes from the germline J gene. CDR3 length: 15 amino acids. From germline, CDR1 is SEHNR and CDR2 FQNEAQ (reference sequence). V dropped 1 base and J dropped 5; count of bases not matched to a gene: 4.

Judged by frequency, this clone is medium-sized. The DNA ends 3 residues before the CDR3 does, and the rest of the CDR3 is filled in from the germline J gene. The chain couples TRBV4-1 to TRBJ2-7; 9 nucleotides agree with TRBD2. This CDR3 contains 16 residues. J was trimmed by 0 bases and V by 2 bases; bases with no gene match: 5. Germline assignment: CDR1 MGHRA and CDR2 YSYEKL. The CDR3 spells CASSQLASGDSYEQYF. The part of the CDR3 DNA that was read is TGCGCCAGCAGCCAACTGGCTAGCGGGGACTCCTACGAG.

A word on this clone: The read terminates 3 residues ahead of where the CDR3 ends, so the germline J gene completes it. This sequence joins TRBV14 and TRBJ2-3; the match to TRBD2 covers 11 bases. The germline V gene has CDR1 SGHDN and CDR2 FVKESK. This CDR3 is built from 16 residues. The V and J ends lost 3 bases and 4 bases, in that order; junction bases with no gene match: 6. CDR3 in amino acids: CASSHPLAGVSDTQYF. The CDR3 DNA, read in part, is TGTGCCAGCAGCCATCCACTAGCGGGAGTCTCAGATACG.

For this clone: Read data end 3 residues before the CDR3 end; the end is taken from the germline J gene. The chain uses TRBV20-1 and TRBJ1-4; D unclear. The CDR3 extends over 12 amino acids. V was cut by 6 bases and J by 3 bases, with 8 bases left in between. Per the germline V gene, CDR1 is DFQATT and CDR2 is SNEGSKA (reference sequence). Incomplete CDR3 DNA: TGCAGTGCGATAGCACCTAATGAAAAA. The encoded protein is CSAIAPNEK. The entire CDR3 protein is CSAIAPNEKLFF.

Its frequency marks this clone as large. The read is 3 residues too short to cover the CDR3 end, so that end is filled in from the germline J gene. The J gene is TRBJ1-1, the V gene TRBV5-1; TRBD1 might be the D (5 bases). The germline CDR1 and CDR2 sequences are SGHRS and YFSETQ. The CDR3 runs 13 residues. V lost 3 bases and J lost 0, with 6 bases in between. Here the CDR3 reads CASSSQVNTEAFF. Partial CDR3 DNA: TGCGCCAGCAGCTCACAGGTGAACACTGAA.

Its frequency marks this clone as medium-sized. Coverage ceases 3 residues before the CDR3 finishes, and the germline J gene fills in the end. The rearrangement uses TRBV12-3 or TRBV12-4 and TRBJ2-7; D not certain. The CDR3 is made up of 11 amino acids. Trimming cost V 4 bases and J 1 base, with 2 bases left between them. The DNA read from the CDR3 is TGTGCCAGCAGTTCGTCCTACGAG. This codes for CASSSSYE. The full CDR3 protein reads CASSSSYEQYF.

Worth noting for this clone: Read sequence stops 3 residues before the CDR3 end, and the germline J gene provides the missing end. J is TRBJ2-7 and V is TRBV5-1; 11 bases align to TRBD1. This CDR3 is built from 16 residues. Germline values: CDR1 SGHRS, CDR2 YFSETQ. Unmatched junction bases numbered 5, after V lost 1 base and J lost 2 bases. CDR3 DNA, as far as it was read: TGCGCCAGCAGCTTGCCAGGGACAGGGGGGCCCTACGAG. Translating it yields CASSLPGTGGPYE. The entire CDR3 sequence reads CASSLPGTGGPYEQYF.

Its frequency marks this clone as medium-sized. The CDR3 goes on 3 residues after the read ends, and that part is filled in from the germline J gene. The chain combines TRBV3-1 (or the pseudogene TRBV3-2) with TRBJ2-2, with D unresolved. V was shortened by 1 base and J by 1 base, with 10 bases between the two germline ends. From germline, CDR1 is LGHDT and CDR2 YNNKEL (reference sequence). The CDR3 sequence is 16 residues long. The part of the CDR3 DNA that was read is TGTGCCAGCAGCCAAGTGGCAGGCTTGAACACCGGGGAG. It specifies CASSQVAGLNTGE. The whole CDR3 protein reads CASSQVAGLNTGELFF.

On this clone: From the germline J gene comes the end of the CDR3, since the read stops 3 residues before it. The chain combines TRBV7-2 with TRBJ2-3, with 7 bases that match TRBD1. V lost 8 bases and J lost 1; bases outside the gene matches: 6. This CDR3 comprises 14 residues. In germline, CDR1 is SGHTA, CDR2 FQGNSA. CDR3 region: CASREGAGTDTQYF. The sequenced part of the CDR3 DNA is TGTGCCAGCCGCGAGGGGGCCGGCACAGATACG. Full variable domain (remainder filled in from reference TRBV7-2 and TRBJ2-3): GAGVSQSPSNKVTEKGKDVELRCDPISGHTALYWYRQSLGQGLEFLIYFQGNSAPDKSGLPSDRFSAERTGGSVSTLTIQRTQQEDSAVYLCASREGAGTDTQYFGPGTRLTVL.

With respect to this clone: Sequencing ends 3 residues short of the CDR3 end; the germline J gene provides the rest. The V call is TRBV3-1 (or the pseudogene TRBV3-2), the J call TRBJ2-2; D might be TRBD1 (6 bases). Trimming pared 0 bases from V and 3 bases from J, leaving 17 bases between. Germline lookup yields CDR1 LGHDT and CDR2 YNNKEL (reference sequence). The CDR3 consists of 18 residues. The CDR3 sequence is CASSQDGGQGIDTGELFF. The covered CDR3 bases are TGTGCCAGCAGCCAAGATGGAGGTCAGGGGATCGACACCGGGGAG.

CDR3 DNA, as far as it was read: TGCAGTGCTAGAGGGACTAGCGCGGGCTACGAG. Amino acid sequence: CSARGTSAGYE. The whole CDR3 region reads CSARGTSAGYEQYF. V usage is TRBV20-1 and J usage is TRBJ2-7; 9 nucleotides line up with TRBD2. The read terminates 3 residues before the CDR3 end, so the remaining end is supplied by the germline J gene. The CDR3 contains 14 residues. The V gene end was trimmed by 1 base and the J gene end by 3 bases; junction bases not matched to a gene: 4. Germline V CDR1 and CDR2: DFQATT, SNEGSKA (reference sequence).

Points on this clone: Read data end 3 residues before the CDR3 end; the end is taken from the germline J gene. The chain joins TRBV20-1 to TRBJ2-5; 9 bases match TRBD2. V trimming: 4 bases; J trimming: 5 bases; junction bases outside the gene matches: 11. The CDR3 has 15 amino acids. The germline V gene encodes CDR1 DFQATT and CDR2 SNEGSKA (reference sequence). CDR3 DNA (partial): TGCAGTGCTACACCTAGCGGGGAACGGCAGGAGACC. This gives the protein CSATPSGERQET. The CDR3, in full, reads CSATPSGERQETQYF.